The 18 T cell receptor beta chains given below trace back to one sample, sequenced in a study of cytomegalovirus exposure and HLA in healthy donors. PCR employed 60 Vbeta and 13 Jbeta primers. The assay was immunoSEQ multiplex PCR, and TCRdb's table has in-frame clones only and misses some. The sample records 140,000 to 150,000 clones, about 80% being singletons. What was sequenced was PBMCs. The receptors originated from a female donor in good health and CMV-seronegative.

The CDR3 coding sequence is TGTGCCAGCAGCTCCGTCCGGGAGGGAAGCACAGATACGCAGTATTTT. Translated: CASSSVREGSTDTQYF. This chain links TRBV11-3 with TRBJ2-3; 8 positions agree with TRBD2. Germline V gene data show CDR1 as SGHNT and CDR2 as YENEEA. CDR3 length: 16 residues. The junction had 6 bases not matched to a gene; V was cut back by 4 bases and J by 0 bases.

This CDR3 is CASSLAGEFNQPQHF. DNA for the CDR3: TGCGCCAGCAGCTTGGCCGGGGAGTTCAATCAGCCCCAGCATTTT. The chain joins TRBV5-1 to TRBJ1-5; no definite D call. This CDR3 has 15 residues. The ends were cut back, 0 bases at V and 3 bases at J, with 10 bases in the middle. The germline V gene has CDR1 SGHRS and CDR2 YFSETQ.

J is TRBJ2-7 and V is TRBV5-5, with 10 bases aligning to TRBD2. V shed 2 bases, J shed 7 bases, and the junction held 6 bases outside the gene matches. This CDR3 region has 14 residues. Germline CDR1 SGHKS, CDR2 YYEKEE (reference sequence). The CDR3 region is CASSFGLAGDEQYF. CDR3 sequence (DNA): TGTGCCAGCAGCTTCGGTCTAGCGGGAGATGAGCAGTACTTC.

The chain is built from TRBV5-1 and TRBJ1-4; the D gene is possibly TRBD1 (6 bases). The V and J ends lost 4 bases and 8 bases respectively, with 12 bases between them. This CDR3 contains 13 residues. Germline lookup yields CDR1 SGHRS and CDR2 YFSETQ. The CDR3 nucleotides read TGCGCCAGCAGCCCATTAAGGGGGGAAAAACTGTTTTTT. Amino acids: CASSPLRGEKLFF. Combining the CDR3 with reference TRBV5-1 and TRBJ1-4 gives the whole variable domain KAGVTQTPRYLIKTRGQQVTLSCSPISGHRSVSWYQQTPGQGLQFLFEYFSETQRNKGNFPGRFSGRQFSNSRSEMNVSTLELGDSALYLCASSPLRGEKLFFGSGTQLSVL.

The chain carries TRBV7-9 and TRBJ1-5, with no clear D. The V end was cut by 2 bases, the J end by 7 bases, with 9 bases between. CDR1 SEHNR and CDR2 FQNEAQ come from the germline V gene (reference sequence). This CDR3 contains 13 residues. The CDR3 nucleotides read TGTGCCAGCAGCTTAAAGGGAGGGCAGCCCCAGCATTTT. Protein product: CASSLKGGQPQHF.

CDR3 loop: CASSELRGGTSYGYTF. CDR3 in DNA: TGTGCCAGCAGTGAATTGCGGGGGGGGACTTCCTATGGCTACACCTTC. This chain uses TRBV2 with TRBJ1-2; D is possibly TRBD1 (5 bases). Looked up from germline, CDR1 is SNHLY and CDR2 is FYNNEI. The CDR3 sequence is 16 residues long. Deletions cut 2 bases from V and 4 bases from J, with 17 bases between. Full variable domain (remainder filled in from reference TRBV2 and TRBJ1-2): EPEVTQTPSHQVTQMGQEVILRCVPISNHLYFYWYRQILGQKVEFLVSFYNNEISEKSEIFDDQFSVERPDGSNFTLKIRSTKLEDSAMYFCASSELRGGTSYGYTFGSGTRLTVV.

The gene calls are TRBV10-3 and TRBJ2-1, with 10 bases lining up with TRBD2. The V gene's germline CDR1 is ENHRY and CDR2 SYGVKD. V lost 6 bases to trimming and J lost 7 bases; unmatched junction nucleotides: 6. The CDR3 is made up of 14 amino acids. DNA of the CDR3: TGTGCCATCAGCTCGCCGACTAGCGGGAATGAGCAGTTCTTC. Its translation: CAISSPTSGNEQFF.

CDR3 coding DNA: TGCGCCAGCAGCTTTAACACAGGGGGCGCGGACACCATATATTTT. The encoded protein is CASSFNTGGADTIYF. The chain employs TRBV5-1 and TRBJ1-3, with 9 nucleotides matching TRBD1. CDR3 length: 15 residues. The junction had 8 bases not matched to a gene; V was cut back by 2 bases and J by 8 bases. CDR1 and CDR2 (germline): SGHRS, YFSETQ.

The rearrangement joins TRBV28 to TRBJ1-2; D unclear. The CDR3 consists of 13 residues. Germline CDR1 is MDHEN and CDR2 is SYDVKM. Between the trimmed V and J ends, which lost 4 bases and 4 bases, there was a span of 10 bases. The CDR3: CASSSTDGYGYTF. CDR3 bases: TGTGCCAGCAGTTCAACAGACGGCTATGGCTACACCTTC.

This clone was seen a single time. The V gene is TRBV30, the J gene TRBJ2-7; 12 bases are a match to TRBD1. The CDR3 length is 13 residues. Trimming cost V 7 bases and J 7 bases; bases outside gene matches: 8. Germline CDR1 is GTSNPN and CDR2 is SVGIG (reference sequence). CDR3 amino acids: CASTGQGAWEQYF. CDR3 sequence (DNA): TGTGCCTCTACGGGACAGGGGGCTTGGGAGCAGTACTTC. The entire variable domain, with the rest obtained from reference TRBV30 and TRBJ2-7, is as follows: SQTIHQWPATLVQPVGSPLSLECTVEGTSNPNLYWYRQAAGRGLQLLFYSVGIGQISSEVPQNLSASRPQDRQFILSSKKLLLSDSGFYLCASTGQGAWEQYFGPGTRLTVT.

Only a few counts were recorded for this clone. The chain combines TRBV28 with TRBJ2-7; D uncertain. With 5 bases removed from V and 1 base from J, the gap between germline ends came to 9 bases. Germline values: CDR1 MDHEN, CDR2 SYDVKM. The CDR3 is 13 amino acids. CDR3: CASSPVPSYEQYF. CDR3 DNA: TGTGCCAGCAGTCCGGTCCCATCCTACGAGCAGTACTTC.

With respect to this clone: At one of its ends the junction is not consistent with the germline gene, which may arise from a read error. V gene TRBV2 combines with J gene TRBJ1-4, with D possibly TRBD1 on 6 matching bases. In germline, CDR1 is SNHLY, CDR2 FYNNEI. This CDR3 is built from 14 residues. This CDR3 is CASREGRGNEKLFF. DNA of the CDR3: TGTGCCAGCAGGGAAGGCAGGGGAAATGAAAAACTGTTTTTT.

The chain has TRBV6-1 and TRBJ1-2, with TRBD1 identical over 7 bases. V trimming: 7 bases; J trimming: 7 bases; junction bases outside the gene matches: 12. This CDR3 is 14 amino acids long. The germline CDR1 and CDR2 sequences are MNHNS and SASEGT. CDR3: CASTSPGGLGGYTF. CDR3 nucleotides: TGTGCCAGCACCTCACCAGGGGGGCTGGGTGGCTACACCTTC.

This clone has only a few counts. The chain employs TRBV10-3 and TRBJ2-7; maybe TRBD2 (6 bases). The CDR3 contains 17 residues. The germline V gene encodes CDR1 ENHRY and CDR2 SYGVKD. V lost 8 bases and J 6 bases, leaving 29 bases between the germline ends. CDR3 DNA sequence: TGTGCCATCTCAAATGACGAGGGTCGGGAGCAAAATAGCGAGCAGTACTTC. Amino acid sequence: CAISNDEGREQNSEQYF.

J is TRBJ1-4 and V is TRBV9, with a possible D match to TRBD1 (6 bases). V lost 4 bases and J 6 bases, leaving 19 bases between the germline ends. CDR3 size: 16 residues. From germline, CDR1 is SGDLS and CDR2 YYNGEE. The CDR3 loop is CASSPSADRKHEKLFF. The CDR3 DNA reads TGTGCCAGCAGCCCCTCCGCAGACAGGAAACATGAAAAACTGTTTTTT.

The chain is built from TRBV2 and TRBJ2-7; possibly TRBD2 for D (5 bases). From germline, CDR1 is SNHLY and CDR2 FYNNEI. V lost 4 bases and J 7 bases, leaving 29 bases between the germline ends. The CDR3 sequence is 18 residues long. CDR3 DNA sequence: TGTGCCAGCAGTGGCTGGTCGGAAGAAATAGGAGGCGGCTGGGAGCAGTACTTC. This gives the protein CASSGWSEEIGGGWEQYF.

J is TRBJ2-3 and V is TRBV5-4; tentatively, D is TRBD2 (6 bases). Trimming cost V 4 bases and J 1 base, with 16 bases left between them. The CDR3 consists of 16 residues. The germline CDR1 and CDR2 sequences are SGHNT and YYREEE (reference sequence). In DNA form, the CDR3 reads TGTGCCAGCAGCCGGATTAGGGGCGGGGGCACAGATACGCAGTATTTT. It yields the protein CASSRIRGGGTDTQYF.

The rearrangement links TRBV5-1 to TRBJ1-1, with 9 bases identical to TRBD1. The CDR3 spans 15 residues. Losses at the gene ends were 5 bases for V and 4 bases for J; bases not matched to a gene: 9. Germline V gives CDR1 SGHRS, CDR2 YFSETQ. The CDR3 nucleotides are TGCGCCAGCAGTCCAGAGGGACAGGGACCCACTGAAGCTTTCTTT. It specifies CASSPEGQGPTEAFF.